This T cell receptor beta chain is drawn from a study of blood T cell repertoires in COVID-19. Whole-study context: Nucleic acid was either cDNA or gDNA, and it came from T cells, B-cell-depleted T cells, or PBMCs.

Assay: immunoSEQ multiplex PCR; the TCRdb copy retains only in-frame clones and omits some. The sample records about 250,000 clones, around 89% being singletons. Germline V lookup: CDR1 SEHNR, CDR2 FQNEAQ (reference sequence). The CDR3 length is 11 residues. V gave up 8 bases and J gave up 8 bases; unmatched junction bases: 5. This clone was recorded a few times. This TCR was sampled from a middle-aged man who had recovered from COVID-19. The J gene is TRBJ1-1, the V gene TRBV7-9; 7 bases map to TRBD1. Sequenced input: PBMCs or T cells enriched from blood (not recorded which). The CDR3 DNA reads as TGTGCCAGCGTGTTGGGACAGGAAGCTTTCTTT. This translates into CASVLGQEAFF. Looking up the rest from reference TRBV7-9 and TRBJ1-1 gives the full variable domain: DTGVSQNPRHKITKRGQNVTFRCDPISEHNRLYWYRQTLGQGPEFLTYFQNEAQLEKSRLLSDRFSAERPKGSFSTLEIQRTEQGDSAMYLCASVLGQEAFFGQGTRLTVV.